The T cell receptor (beta chain) described here comes from a study of T cell repertoires in cytomegalovirus infection. As for the study in general: Indicated by public TCR beta signatures were CMV infection and matching HLA type. Study results and caveats: There were HLA-C-restricted CMV-specific TCR beta clonotypes dominating the ex vivo response. Cumulative public TCR beta family frequency identified CMV carriers with the relevant HLA.

V lost 6 bases, J lost 1 base, and 4 bases stayed unmatched. CDR1 is LNHDA and CDR2 is SQIVND in the germline V gene (reference sequence). The CDR3 runs to 16 residues. TCRdb reprocessed the reads with MiXCR, giving one entry per CDR3 protein. The repertoire has about 260,000 distinct CDR3 sequences, roughly an eighth of them found once; the top ten carry 7.5% to 10%. Only a few counts were recorded for this clonotype. Its antigen is unknown. The clonotype comes from a human donor in good health (CMV status not recorded). Some clones in this sample may be carry-over from other donors' samples. The sequenced material came from PBMCs. The chain joins TRBV19 to TRBJ2-2, with 11 bases identical to TRBD2. CDR3 protein: CASRTSGSGNTGELFF. The CDR3, as DNA: TGTGCCAGTAGAACTAGCGGGAGCGGGAACACCGGGGAGCTGTTTTTT.